This T cell receptor (beta chain) was found in a study of T cell changes during pregnancy in multiple sclerosis. Measured with immunoSEQ multiplex PCR; TCRdb has only the in-frame clones, and not every one. The table records about 22,000 clones, over 75% of them present only once. Germline assignment: CDR1 MDHEN and CDR2 SYDVKM. V lost 4 bases to trimming and J lost 8 bases; unmatched junction nucleotides: 8. There are 14 residues in the CDR3. This chain uses TRBV28 with TRBJ2-1, with 7 bases matching TRBD2. The source is a female donor with multiple sclerosis, enrolled in a pregnancy study. The source material was CD8+ T cells from peripheral blood mononuclear cells, sampled after pregnancy. The CDR3 loop reads CASSSGEGLYEQFF. CDR3 coding DNA: TGTGCCAGCAGTTCGGGGGAGGGCCTCTATGAGCAGTTCTTC.